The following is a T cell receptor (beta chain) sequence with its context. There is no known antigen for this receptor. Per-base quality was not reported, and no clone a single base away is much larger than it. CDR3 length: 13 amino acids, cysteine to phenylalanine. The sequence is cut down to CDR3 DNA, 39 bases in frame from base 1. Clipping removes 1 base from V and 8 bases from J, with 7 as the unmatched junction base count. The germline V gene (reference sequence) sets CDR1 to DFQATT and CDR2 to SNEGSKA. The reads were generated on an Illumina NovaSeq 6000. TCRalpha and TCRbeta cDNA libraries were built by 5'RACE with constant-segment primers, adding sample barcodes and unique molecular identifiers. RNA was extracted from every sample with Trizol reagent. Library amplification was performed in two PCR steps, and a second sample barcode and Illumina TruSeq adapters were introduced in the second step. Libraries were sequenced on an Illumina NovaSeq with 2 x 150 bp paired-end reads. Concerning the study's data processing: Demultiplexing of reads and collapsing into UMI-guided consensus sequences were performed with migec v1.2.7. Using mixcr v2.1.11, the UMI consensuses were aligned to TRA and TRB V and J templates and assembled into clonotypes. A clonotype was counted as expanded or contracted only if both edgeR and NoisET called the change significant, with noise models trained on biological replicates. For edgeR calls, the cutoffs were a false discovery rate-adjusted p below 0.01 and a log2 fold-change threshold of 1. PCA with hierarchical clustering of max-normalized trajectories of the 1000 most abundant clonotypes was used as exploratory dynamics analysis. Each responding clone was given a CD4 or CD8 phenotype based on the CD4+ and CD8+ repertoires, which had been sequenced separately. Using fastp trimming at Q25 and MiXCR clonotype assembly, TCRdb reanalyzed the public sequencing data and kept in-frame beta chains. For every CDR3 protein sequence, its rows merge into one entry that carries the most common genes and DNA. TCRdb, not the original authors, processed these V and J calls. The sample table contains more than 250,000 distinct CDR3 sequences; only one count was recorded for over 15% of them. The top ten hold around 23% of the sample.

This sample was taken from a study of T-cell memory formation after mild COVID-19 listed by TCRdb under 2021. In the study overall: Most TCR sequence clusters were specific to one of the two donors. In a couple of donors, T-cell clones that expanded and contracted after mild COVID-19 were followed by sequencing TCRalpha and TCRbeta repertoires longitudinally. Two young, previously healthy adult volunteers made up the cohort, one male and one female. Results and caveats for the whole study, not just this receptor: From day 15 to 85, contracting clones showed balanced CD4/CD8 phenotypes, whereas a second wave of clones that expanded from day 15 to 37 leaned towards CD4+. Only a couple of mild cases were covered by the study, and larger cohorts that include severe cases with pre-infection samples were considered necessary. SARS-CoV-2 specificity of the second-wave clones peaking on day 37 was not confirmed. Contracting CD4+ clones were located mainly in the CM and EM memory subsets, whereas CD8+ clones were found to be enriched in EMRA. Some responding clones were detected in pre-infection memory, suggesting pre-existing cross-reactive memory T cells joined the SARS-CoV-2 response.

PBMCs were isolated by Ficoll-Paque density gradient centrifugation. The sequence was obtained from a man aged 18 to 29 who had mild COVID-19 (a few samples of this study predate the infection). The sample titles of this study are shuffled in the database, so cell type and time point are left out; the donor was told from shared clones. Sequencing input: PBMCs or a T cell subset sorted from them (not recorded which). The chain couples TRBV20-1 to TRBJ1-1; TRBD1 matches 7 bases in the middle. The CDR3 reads CSARVLTGNEAFF. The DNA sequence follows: TGCAGTGCTAGAGTTTTGACAGGGAACGAAGCTTTCTTT.